The T cell receptor (beta chain) under discussion was sequenced for a study of technical replicates of blood from a few donors. Method: immunoSEQ multiplex PCR; TCRdb's copy keeps in-frame clones and lacks some. Of under 65,000 clones listed, about 88% are singletons. CDR3 length equals 16 residues. The V gene's germline CDR1 is MNHNY and CDR2 SVGAGI (reference sequence). The germline V and J ends were trimmed by 3 bases and 1 base, with 15 bases remaining between them. Material: PBMCs. The receptor's source is a human donor in good health. Some clones in this sample may be carry-over from other donors' samples. The rearrangement links TRBV6-6 to TRBJ1-1; possible D gene TRBD1, 6 bases. CDR3 coding DNA: TGTGCCAGCAGTTATCCAAAGGACAGCTCGAACACTGAAGCTTTCTTT. Residues: CASSYPKDSSNTEAFF.